This T cell receptor (beta chain) is from a study of type 1 and type 2 diabetes patients (dated by TCRdb to the mid-2010s). In the study overall: Recruited in China, the cohort was made up of nine type 1 diabetes patients, four type 2 diabetes patients and roughly 6 nondiabetic controls. Comparing approximately 19-cycle and 25-cycle amplification showed similar V gene usage, suggesting similar primer efficiencies and random PCR bias. Type 2 diabetes patients were used as a disease comparison group for the type 1 diabetes patients. TCRbeta repertoires were profiled by high-throughput sequencing in the study to compare type 1 diabetes, type 2 diabetes and nondiabetic individuals. The TCRbeta libraries underwent paired-end sequencing on Illumina HiSeq 2000 or MiSeq instruments. The whole study generated about 18 million paired-end reads. Throughout the study, CD4 or CD8 MicroBeads on MACS columns were used to positively select CD4+ and CD8+ T cells from PBMCs.

Every diabetic patient fulfilled standard classification criteria for type 1 or type 2 diabetes, and glucose and C-peptide were evaluated using WHO-recommended methods. Donors were excluded if they had other autoimmune diseases or infections within the previous four weeks. From each participant, roughly 10 milliliters of peripheral blood were collected. LymphoPrep density separation was used to isolate PBMCs. The run used an Illumina MiSeq. TCRbeta CDR3 amplification used genomic DNA from the sorted T cell subsets as template. The TCRbeta CDR3 region was amplified by multiplex PCR using 30 forward and 13 reverse primers. After the PCR products were purified with AMPure XP beads, a second PCR of 20 to 25 cycles was run to add indices and adaptors. Libraries were gel-purified using the QIAquick Gel Extraction Kit before sequencing. Per the original workflow: Paired-end reads were merged with FLASH and aligned to IMGT V, D and J germline references using IgBLAST. After reads whose alignment identity to germline references fell below 70% were discarded, roughly 11,000,000 reads remained study-wide. CDR3 boundaries, reading frame and productivity were assigned following IMGT definitions. Highly-expanded clones were defined as clones making up 1% or more of reads, and normalized Shannon entropy was used to measure diversity. Unpaired two-tailed t-tests were used to test group differences in Shannon entropy. TCRdb reworked the public reads: Q25 trimming with fastp, MiXCR clone assembly, productive beta chains retained. Each entry is one CDR3 protein sequence, shown with its most common DNA and genes. The V and J calls, along with clone size, are taken from TCRdb and not from the paper's own processing. Here the sample has about 250,000 distinct CDR3 sequences; approximately 45% occur a single time. The ten largest clones capture around 13% of the sample.

This clonotype was observed a few times. It has no known antigen specificity. Base qualities were left out, and no much larger clone turns up one base away. A distance of 13 bases separates the germline ends of V and J, which lose 1 base and 1 base respectively. CDR1 is given as LNHNV and CDR2 as YYDKDF, both from the germline V gene (reference sequence). Spanning cysteine to phenylalanine, the CDR3 consists of 16 amino acids. Here the CDR3 DNA is all that survives: 48 bases in frame from base 1. The investigation overall reported the following: Type 2 diabetes patients had few highly-expanded CD4+ clones (median one), and those clones made up a median approximately 3.9% of reads. Type 2 diabetes and control samples had highly correlated V and J gene usage patterns, with an average between-sample correlation of around 0.97. Because only a limited number of T2D and control samples were sequenced, some T1D-only HECs might also be present in more T2D or control samples. Age and gender were not matched between study groups, possibly biasing interpretation. High diversity was shown by type 2 diabetes repertoires, and the diversity was significantly greater than that of type 1 diabetes repertoires in both CD4+ and CD8+ T cells.

Specimen: peripheral blood mononuclear cells (PBMCs). This clonotype was sampled from a man aged 18 to 35 with type 2 diabetes. In this chain, TRBV15 is recombined with TRBJ1-1; the D gene cannot be resolved reliably. The DNA sequence is as follows: TGTGCCACCAGCAGAGCCGTAGGACGGGGGAACACTGAAGCTTTCTTT. This is translated as CATSRAVGRGNTEAFF. Beyond the CDR3, the reference TRBV15 and TRBJ1-1 genes provide the residues; the full variable domain reads: DAMVIQNPRYQVTQFGKPVTLSCSQTLNHNVMYWYQQKSSQAPKLLFHYYDKDFNNEADTPDNFQSRRPNTSFCFLDIRSPGLGDTAMYLCATSRAVGRGNTEAFFGQGTRLTVV.